This TCR beta chain is from a study of blood T cell repertoires in COVID-19. Looking at the study overall: Acute-phase and convalescent COVID-19 samples originated in the United States, Italy and Spain. Sources were T cells, B-cell-depleted T cells, or PBMCs; the material itself was cDNA or gDNA.

Clones were read by immunoSEQ multiplex PCR, and TCRdb kept only the in-frame ones, dropping some. The sample holds some 220,000 clones; roughly 85% are singletons and the top ten take about 2.5%. Per germline, CDR1 SGHRS and CDR2 YFSETQ. CDR3 size: 15 residues. V dropped 7 bases and J dropped 1 base, with 17 bases sitting between them. During active infection, Seattle patients enrolled and were then monitored through disease. The chain recombines TRBV5-1 with TRBJ1-1; possibly TRBD1 for D (5 bases). Material: peripheral blood. This sequence originates from a woman in her seventies with COVID-19, enrolled during active disease. In DNA form, the CDR3 reads TGCGCCAGCGAAGCTCTAGGACAAGGGAACACTGAAGCTTTCTTT. Protein sequence: CASEALGQGNTEAFF.